This note documents a single TCR beta chain sequence. Its antigen is currently not known. No base quality values were provided; no much bigger clone lies one nucleotide off. Collaborating institutions collected whole blood in K2EDTA tubes following their own protocols. For TCRbeta analysis, collaborator samples were shipped as frozen whole blood, as isolated PBMCs, or as DNA extracted from either sample type. The data are from a study of blood T cell repertoires in COVID-19 (dated by TCRdb to about 2020). Looking at the study overall: Samples covering the acute and convalescent phases of COVID-19 were provided by collaborators in the United States, Italy and Spain. The prospective study material was composed of cDNA or gDNA derived from T cells, B-cell-depleted T cells, or PBMCs. The dataset comprised deeply sampled blood TCRbeta repertoires from subjects exposed to, actively infected with, or recovered from COVID-19. The repertoires were released in a freely available public database intended as a resource for research on the immune response to SARS-CoV-2. Samples were obtained from the ongoing ImmuneRACE study (first 160 participants) and from over 1,000 subjects provided by 6 global collaborators. The sample metadata nearly always contained a de-identified subject ID, COVID-19 status, age in years and sex. Where HLA class I and class II types were available, the types were taken from metadata supplied by the sample provider, not from assay-based typing. Overall results and qualifications from the work: How much clinical and demographic metadata was included differed by source and by participant, and the metadata was provided uncurated.

TCRbeta CDR3 regions were amplified from genomic DNA using the immunoSEQ Assay, a bias-controlled multiplex PCR. Under the source paper's analysis protocol: Within the assay, amplification of reference gene primers was used to estimate how many nucleated cells each sample contained. To quantify the absolute abundance of each unique TCRbeta CDR3 rearrangement, sequence reads were collapsed and filtered. For each sample, productive Simpson clonality was calculated as the square root of Simpson's diversity index across productive rearrangements. The clones in this table, taken by TCRdb from immuneACCESS, are in-frame only. Not every clone is retained; where verified, under half of the shortfall comes from an unresolved V gene, and the cause of the rest is unknown. The V and J calls and clone size are taken from that table; D and trimming were inferred from the DNA. For this sample the table gives 90,000 to 100,000 clones, of which approximately 84% were detected only once. The ten largest account for around 11% of the sample.

Per the germline V gene, KGHSH is the CDR1 and LQKENI is the CDR2. Unmatched junction bases come to 6, with V trimmed by 2 bases and J by 9 bases. From the cysteine through the phenylalanine, the CDR3 covers 16 amino acids. Here the CDR3 DNA is all that survives: 48 bases in frame from base 1. The specimen sequenced was peripheral blood. The chain couples TRBV18 to TRBJ1-6; TRBD1 aligns with 11 central bases. The receptor was isolated from a woman older than 75 with acute or convalescent COVID-19. This receptor has the CDR3 CASSPAPGQGVSPLHF. The DNA sequence follows: TGTGCCAGCTCACCAGCGCCGGGACAGGGGGTTTCACCCCTCCACTTT.